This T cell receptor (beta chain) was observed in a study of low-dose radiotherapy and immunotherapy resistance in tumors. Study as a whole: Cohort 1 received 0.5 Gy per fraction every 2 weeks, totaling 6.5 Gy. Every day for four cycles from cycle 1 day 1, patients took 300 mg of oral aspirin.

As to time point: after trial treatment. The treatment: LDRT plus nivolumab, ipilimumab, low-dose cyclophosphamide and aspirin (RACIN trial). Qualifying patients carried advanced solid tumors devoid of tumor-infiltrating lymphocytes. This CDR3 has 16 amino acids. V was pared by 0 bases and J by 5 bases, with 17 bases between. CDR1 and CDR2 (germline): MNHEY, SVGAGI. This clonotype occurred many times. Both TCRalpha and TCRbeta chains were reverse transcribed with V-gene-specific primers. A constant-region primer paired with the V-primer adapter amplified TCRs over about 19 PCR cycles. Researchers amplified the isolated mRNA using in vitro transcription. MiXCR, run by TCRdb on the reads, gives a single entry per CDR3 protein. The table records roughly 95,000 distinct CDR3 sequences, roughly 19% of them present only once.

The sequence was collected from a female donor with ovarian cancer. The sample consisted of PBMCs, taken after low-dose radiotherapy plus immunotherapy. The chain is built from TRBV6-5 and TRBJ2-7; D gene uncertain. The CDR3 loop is CASSYSAASSVHEQYF. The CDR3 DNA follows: TGTGCCAGCAGTTACTCCGCCGCCAGCTCGGTCCACGAGCAGTACTTC.